Listed here are 13 T cell receptor beta chains from one sample, sequenced in a study of control samples from healthy donors and cancer patients. TCRdb keeps only in-frame clones here, not all; method: immunoSEQ multiplex PCR. The data contain 150,000 to 200,000 clones, around nine tenths of them singletons. Sequenced sample: blood. The receptors were gathered from a man under 40 in good health.

This chain uses TRBV5-1 with TRBJ2-1, with D hard to call. CDR1 is SGHRS, CDR2 YFSETQ, per germline. CDR3 length equals 15 residues. V was cut by 3 bases and J by 0 bases, with 10 bases left in between. CDR3 in amino acids: CASSSTPSSYNEQFF. The CDR3 DNA follows: TGCGCCAGCAGCTCGACACCTAGCTCCTACAATGAGCAGTTCTTC.

The gene calls are TRBV14 and TRBJ1-5; no clear D. The CDR3 loop spans 17 amino acids. V dropped 4 bases and J dropped 0 bases, with 16 bases sitting between them. Per germline, CDR1 SGHDN and CDR2 FVKESK. CDR3 nucleotide sequence: TGTGCCAGCAGCCCCTACCAGGTTCAATATAGCAATCAGCCCCAGCATTTT. It specifies CASSPYQVQYSNQPQHF.

The genes are TRBV3-1 (or the pseudogene TRBV3-2) and TRBJ1-1; D may be TRBD1 (6 bases). This CDR3 is 11 amino acids long. The germline gives CDR1 LGHDT, CDR2 YNNKEL (reference sequence). V gave up 6 bases and J gave up 8 bases, with 10 bases separating them. DNA of the CDR3: TGTGCCAGCAGGGGGGCTCAAGAAGCTTTCTTT. This encodes CASRGAQEAFF.

J is TRBJ1-5 and V is TRBV12-3 or TRBV12-4, with D unresolved. Trimming took 3 bases from V and 7 from J, leaving 7 bases between them. The CDR3 length is 12 residues. CDR3 nucleotides: TGTGCCAGCAGTTTCGGTCCCCAGCCCCAGCATTTT. Its translation: CASSFGPQPQHF.

The V and J genes are TRBV27 and TRBJ2-5; 8 positions match TRBD2. The J segment lost 1 base and the V segment lost 7 bases, leaving 5 bases of the junction unmatched. The CDR3 covers 14 residues. The germline gives CDR1 MNHEY, CDR2 SMNVEV (reference sequence). The CDR3 sequence: CASKFSGIQETQYF. CDR3 coding DNA: TGTGCCAGCAAGTTTAGCGGGATCCAAGAGACCCAGTACTTC.

V is TRBV13 and J is TRBJ1-4; 10 bases are shared with TRBD1. The CDR3 is 17 residues long. With V trimmed by 0 bases and J by 5 bases, 6 bases remained unmatched. The germline V gene encodes CDR1 PRHDT and CDR2 FYEKMQ (reference sequence). In DNA, the CDR3 is TGTGCCAGCAGCTTAGGGGTTCAGGGACAGGGGAATGAAAAACTGTTTTTT. Translated, it gives CASSLGVQGQGNEKLFF.

This rearrangement joins TRBV5-1 to TRBJ1-1; D gene uncertain. The CDR3 has 15 amino acids. Germline CDR1 is SGHRS and CDR2 is YFSETQ. V dropped 0 bases and J dropped 0 bases, with 9 bases sitting between them. As DNA, the CDR3 is TGCGCCAGCAGCTTGGACAGTTCCATGAACACTGAAGCTTTCTTT. This sequence encodes CASSLDSSMNTEAFF.

The gene calls are TRBV28 and TRBJ1-4, with D maybe TRBD1 (6 bases). Germline V gives CDR1 MDHEN, CDR2 SYDVKM. Trimming took 10 bases from V and 10 from J, leaving 22 bases between them. The CDR3 is made up of 14 amino acids. The DNA for the CDR3 is TGTGCCATACAACAGGGCCAGGGTGGAAGAAAACTGTTTTTT. This translates into CAIQQGQGGRKLFF.

The rearrangement uses TRBV29-1 and TRBJ1-1; 7 nucleotides agree with TRBD1. This CDR3 contains 12 residues. Germline loops: CDR1 SQVTM, CDR2 ANQGSEA. J lost 6 bases, V lost 5 bases, and 6 bases had no gene match. CDR3 amino acids: CSVRGQWSEAFF. The DNA of the CDR3 is TGCAGCGTTAGGGGACAGTGGTCTGAAGCTTTCTTT.

This clone has more than one count but fewer than ten. This chain links TRBV6-5 with TRBJ1-1; D ambiguous. The germline CDR1 and CDR2 sequences are MNHEY and SVGAGI. The CDR3 length is 13 residues. Deletions cut 6 bases from V and 8 bases from J, with 16 bases between. Here the CDR3 reads CASSQRIGLEAFF. DNA for the CDR3: TGTGCCAGCAGCCAACGAATTGGGCTGGAAGCTTTCTTT.

V is TRBV27 and J is TRBJ1-5, with D unresolved. The CDR3 length is 14 residues. Trimming took off 3 bases at V and 4 bases at J, with 10 bases between the two ends. The germline CDR1 and CDR2 sequences are MNHEY and SMNVEV (reference sequence). The DNA of the CDR3 is TGTGCCAGCAGTTTTGGGAGTGGTAATCAGCCCCAGCATTTT. It is translated as CASSFGSGNQPQHF.

The chain combines TRBV30 with TRBJ2-7; D is unresolved. V was pared by 3 bases and J by 6 bases, with 6 bases between. The CDR3 is made up of 10 amino acids. Germline loops: CDR1 GTSNPN, CDR2 SVGIG (reference sequence). The CDR3 here is CAWSLSEQYF. The CDR3 coding sequence is TGTGCCTGGAGCTTGAGCGAGCAGTACTTC. The full variable domain, its missing parts supplied by reference TRBV30 and TRBJ2-7, is SQTIHQWPATLVQPVGSPLSLECTVEGTSNPNLYWYRQAAGRGLQLLFYSVGIGQISSEVPQNLSASRPQDRQFILSSKKLLLSDSGFYLCAWSLSEQYFGPGTRLTVT.

V is TRBV27 and J is TRBJ2-5; D is unresolved. The V gene lost 4 bases and the J gene lost 3 bases, with 15 bases spanning the gap. CDR3 size: 15 residues. Germline V gives CDR1 MNHEY, CDR2 SMNVEV (reference sequence). In nucleotides, the CDR3 is TGTGCCAGCAGTTCAAGACTCGTAGTGGAAGAGACCCAGTACTTC. This translates into CASSSRLVVEETQYF.